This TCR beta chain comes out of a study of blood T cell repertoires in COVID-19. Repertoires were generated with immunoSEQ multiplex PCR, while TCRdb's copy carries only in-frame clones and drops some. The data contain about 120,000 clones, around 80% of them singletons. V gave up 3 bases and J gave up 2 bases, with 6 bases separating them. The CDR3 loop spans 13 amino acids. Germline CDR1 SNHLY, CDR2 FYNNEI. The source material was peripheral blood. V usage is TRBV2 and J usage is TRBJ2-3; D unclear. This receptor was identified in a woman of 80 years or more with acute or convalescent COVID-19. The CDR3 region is CASSDIPTDTQYF. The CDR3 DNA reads TGTGCCAGCAGTGACATCCCCACAGATACGCAGTATTTT.